This T cell receptor beta chain was observed in a study of graft-versus-host responses after intestinal transplantation. Whole-study context: Multivisceral, liver-intestinal, or isolated intestinal grafts went to recipients. General study points: Allograft clonal ratios (graft-versus-host to host-versus-graft) were high in patients who had graft-donor T cell macrochimerism.

This clone was seen a handful of times. The antigen remains undetermined. Produced via immunoSEQ multiplex PCR; TCRdb's table is partial and in-frame only. The data contain roughly 16,000 clones, roughly three fifths of them singletons. Per germline, CDR1 KGHSH and CDR2 LQKENI. Trimming took 2 bases from V and 4 from J; bases not matched to a gene: 4. This CDR3 is built from 14 residues. From the graft tissue, intraepithelial and lamina propria lymphocytes were released through processing. The sample here was ileum tissue, taken 524 days after transplant. The sequence came from a human patient who received an intestinal transplant, so some T cells may come from the graft donor. V usage is TRBV18 and J usage is TRBJ2-5, with 7 bases fitting TRBD2. This CDR3 reads CASSPSASGETQYF. In DNA form, the CDR3 reads TGTGCCAGCTCACCATCGGCTAGCGGAGAGACCCAGTACTTC. The entire variable domain, with the rest obtained from reference TRBV18 and TRBJ2-5, is as follows: NAGVMQNPRHLVRRRGQEARLRCSPMKGHSHVYWYRQLPEEGLKFMVYLQKENIIDESGMPKERFSAEFPKEGPSILRIQQVVRGDSAAYFCASSPSASGETQYFGPGTRLLVL.